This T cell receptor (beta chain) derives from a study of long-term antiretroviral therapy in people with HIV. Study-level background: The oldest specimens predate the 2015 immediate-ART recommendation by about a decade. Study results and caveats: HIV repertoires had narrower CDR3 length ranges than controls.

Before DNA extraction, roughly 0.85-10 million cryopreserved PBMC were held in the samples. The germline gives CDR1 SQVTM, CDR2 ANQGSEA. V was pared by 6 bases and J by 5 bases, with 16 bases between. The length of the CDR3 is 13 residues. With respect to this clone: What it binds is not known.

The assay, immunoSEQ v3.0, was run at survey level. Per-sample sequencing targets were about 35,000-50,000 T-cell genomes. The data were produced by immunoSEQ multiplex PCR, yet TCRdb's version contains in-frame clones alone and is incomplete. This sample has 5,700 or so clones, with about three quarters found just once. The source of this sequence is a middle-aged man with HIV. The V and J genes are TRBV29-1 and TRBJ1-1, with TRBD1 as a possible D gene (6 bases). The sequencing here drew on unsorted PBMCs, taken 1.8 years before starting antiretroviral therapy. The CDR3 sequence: CSVVQGLLTEAFF. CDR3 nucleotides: TGCAGCGTAGTACAGGGCCTGCTGACTGAAGCTTTCTTT.